These T cell receptor beta chains were read from a single sample in a study of OX40 agonist ivuxolimab in advanced cancers. Only in-frame clones appear in the TCRdb table, and some are missing; sequencing was by immunoSEQ multiplex PCR. The profile shows roughly 60,000 clones, around 90% of them singletons. The sample in question was CD4+ or CD8+ T cells sorted from blood, obtained in a trial of the OX40 agonist ivuxolimab. The receptors shown here come from an adult with an advanced solid tumor such as melanoma, head and neck, liver or kidney cancer. Each CDR3 is given with its conserved first and last residue. The order of the fields is J gene, V gene, CDR3 protein.

TRBJ2-1	TRBV19	CASSIFGLEEQFF
TRBJ2-7	TRBV7-6	CASSLTISGQQYF
TRBJ1-1	TRBV7-9	CASSLHREANTEAFF
TRBJ2-1	TRBV27	CASSLSVTREQFF
TRBJ2-2	TRBV19	CASSIWDTFTGELFF
TRBJ2-7	TRBV9	CASSGWGSPSGEQYF
TRBJ1-5	TRBV6-5	CASSYSPPPSNQPQHF
TRBJ2-3	TRBV7-2	CASSLALASTDTQYF
TRBJ2-3	TRBV7-8	CASSLGLGPPLDTQYF
TRBJ2-3	TRBV28	CASSWGRERTDTQYF